The entry below describes one T cell receptor beta chain. No antigen is known for it. The time point is: sample taken at primary tumor resection. Whole RNA from tumor, nontumor lung or frozen PBMC was sequenced unsorted. Samples were obtained from 65 to 80 donors, all untreated early-stage non-small cell lung cancer patients. The sample belongs to a study of spatial heterogeneity in lung cancer. Study-level findings and limits: Blood showed ubiquitous tumor TCRs more often at resection than at routine follow-up.

There are 16 residues in the CDR3. J lost 5 bases, V lost 2 bases, and 8 bases had no gene match. Germline V gives CDR1 LGHNA, CDR2 YNFKEQ. Unique molecular identifiers, one per molecule, were present on every TCR cDNA molecule. In TCRdb, the 5' RACE reads were re-called with MiXCR into one record per CDR3 protein. The sample holds about 85,000 distinct CDR3 sequences, approximately 20% seen once. Sequencing used PBMCs, obtained at surgery. This clonotype originated in a male donor with early-stage non-small cell lung cancer. The chain couples TRBV4-2 to TRBJ2-5; 10 bases line up with TRBD1. This CDR3 reads CASSQFTTGGRETQYF. The CDR3 DNA follows: TGTGCCAGCAGCCAATTCACGACAGGGGGCCGTGAGACCCAGTACTTC.